The 23 T cell receptor beta chains in this list originate from one sample, sequenced in a study of shared clonotypes between healthy human individuals. Libraries were prepared by immunoSEQ multiplex PCR; TCRdb keeps only in-frame clonotypes and omits some of them. This sample yields under 2,000,000 clones, of which less than 95% are seen a single time; roughly 1% belongs to the top ten. Positively selected for CCR7, the CD45RO-negative cells used as naive CD8 cells excluded terminally differentiated effector memory CD45RA+ cells. The specimen sequenced was naive CD8+ T cells sorted from blood. The receptors derive from a man younger than 35 in good health.

The chain uses TRBV2 and TRBJ1-1; the D is unclear. The V gene's germline CDR1 is SNHLY and CDR2 FYNNEI. The CDR3 length is 13 residues. V gave up 6 bases and J gave up 7 bases, with 15 bases separating them. The CDR3 spells CASRGPWASEAFF. CDR3 bases: TGTGCCAGCAGAGGTCCCTGGGCCAGTGAAGCTTTCTTT.

CDR3 amino acids: CASSRLGGGETQYF. The CDR3, as DNA: TGTGCCAGCAGTAGGCTGGGAGGGGGAGAGACCCAGTACTTC. V usage is TRBV13 and J usage is TRBJ2-5, with D perhaps TRBD2 (7 bases). Trimming removed 6 bases from V and 4 bases from J, with 15 bases in between. Germline CDR1 PRHDT, CDR2 FYEKMQ (reference sequence). The CDR3 runs 14 residues.

A few counts support this clone. The V call is TRBV10-2, the J call TRBJ1-3; D is unclear. Trimming cost V 7 bases and J 0 bases, with 7 bases left between them. Germline CDR1 WSHSY, CDR2 SAAADI. The CDR3 length is 13 residues. The CDR3 spells CASTSDSGNTIYF. The CDR3 bases are TGCGCCAGCACCAGTGACTCTGGAAACACCATATATTTT.

The rearrangement links TRBV27 to TRBJ2-6; D ambiguous. The CDR3 spans 15 residues. Germline-derived CDR1 and CDR2 are MNHEY and SMNVEV (reference sequence). V shed 5 bases and J shed 0 bases, with 8 bases lying between them. In nucleotides, the CDR3 is TGTGCCAGCAGTCCAAACCTCTCTGGGGCCAACGTCCTGACTTTC. As protein: CASSPNLSGANVLTF.

The gene calls are TRBV18 and TRBJ1-1; D is possibly TRBD1 (5 bases). V was pared by 3 bases and J by 0 bases, with 11 bases between. Germline assignment: CDR1 KGHSH and CDR2 LQKENI. The CDR3 is 15 residues long. The CDR3 DNA is TGTGCCAGCTCACCGGGGCAGGGATTGAACACTGAAGCTTTCTTT. Its translation: CASSPGQGLNTEAFF.

The table lists this clone with a count of one. V and J are TRBV13 and TRBJ2-5, with D perhaps matching TRBD2 (6 bases). The CDR3 is 13 amino acids. The ends were cut back, 6 bases at V and 5 bases at J, with 13 bases in the middle. Germline CDR1 PRHDT, CDR2 FYEKMQ (reference sequence). Here the CDR3 DNA reads TGTGCCAGCAGATTGGGGGGTGGGGAGACCCAGTACTTC. This encodes CASRLGGGETQYF.

This chain joins TRBV28 and TRBJ1-1, with a weak D call TRBD1 (6 bases). Germline V gene lookup returns CDR1 MDHEN and CDR2 SYDVKM. V was cut by 2 bases and J by 1 base, with 17 bases left in between. This CDR3 is 17 amino acids long. The CDR3 reads CASSLLPVAGENTEAFF. The CDR3 nucleotides are TGTGCCAGCAGTTTACTCCCCGTTGCAGGGGAGAACACTGAAGCTTTCTTT.

V is TRBV28 and J is TRBJ2-1; D remains ambiguous. Trimming removed 5 bases at V and 8 bases at J, with 7 bases between. The CDR3 consists of 11 residues. Germline V lookup: CDR1 MDHEN, CDR2 SYDVKM. CDR3 sequence reads: CASSAWDEQFF. CDR3 nucleotide sequence: TGTGCCAGCAGTGCGTGGGATGAGCAGTTCTTC.

The V call is TRBV4-3, the J call TRBJ2-1, with 7 bases aligning to TRBD2. The CDR3 contains 22 residues. Germline lookup yields CDR1 LGHNA and CDR2 YSLEER. The V gene end was trimmed by 0 bases and the J gene end by 0 bases; junction bases not matched to a gene: 20. In DNA form, the CDR3 reads TGCGCCAGCAGCCAAGATTCAGGACCTCGCGGGAGTCACTTAAGCTCCTACAATGAGCAGTTCTTC. Translated, it gives CASSQDSGPRGSHLSSYNEQFF.

V usage is TRBV29-1 and J usage is TRBJ2-7; weak D call: TRBD1 (6 bases). The CDR3 sequence is 15 residues long. The germline CDR1 and CDR2 sequences are SQVTM and ANQGSEA. V was pared by 0 bases and J by 3 bases, with 15 bases between. The CDR3 reads CSVEDPVGAIYEQYF. The CDR3 region has the DNA TGCAGCGTTGAAGATCCCGTGGGGGCTATCTACGAGCAGTACTTC.

The CDR3 loop reads CASSLNRNEQFF. The CDR3 DNA follows: TGTGCCAGCAGTTTAAATAGAAATGAGCAGTTCTTC. This chain links TRBV27 with TRBJ2-1; unclear D gene. The V gene lost 2 bases and the J gene lost 7 bases, with 6 bases spanning the gap. Germline assignment: CDR1 MNHEY and CDR2 SMNVEV (reference sequence). This CDR3 has 12 residues.

This clone was picked up one time. This chain uses TRBV7-9 with TRBJ2-1; 7 nucleotides agree with TRBD2. V gave up 3 bases and J gave up 8 bases; unmatched junction bases: 13. Germline values: CDR1 SEHNR, CDR2 FQNEAQ (reference sequence). This CDR3 comprises 16 residues. The CDR3 DNA follows: TGTGCCAGCAGCTTCCTCGTCCTAGATACTAGCGATGAGCAGTTCTTC. This codes for CASSFLVLDTSDEQFF.

The chain joins TRBV28 to TRBJ1-4, with 10 bases matching TRBD1. CDR3 length: 16 amino acids. Germline CDR1 is MDHEN and CDR2 is SYDVKM. V shed 1 base and J 8 bases; nucleotides not matched to a gene: 7. This CDR3 is CASSLLLGTGDEKLFF. CDR3 in DNA: TGTGCCAGCAGTTTATTACTCGGGACAGGGGACGAAAAACTGTTTTTT. Combining the CDR3 with reference TRBV28 and TRBJ1-4 gives the whole variable domain DVKVTQSSRYLVKRTGEKVFLECVQDMDHENMFWYRQDPGLGLRLIYFSYDVKMKEKGDIPEGYSVSREKKERFSLILESASTNQTSMYLCASSLLLGTGDEKLFFGSGTQLSVL.

The chain joins TRBV6-6 to TRBJ2-3, with D perhaps matching TRBD2 (5 bases). CDR1 MNHNY and CDR2 SVGAGI come from the germline V gene (reference sequence). The V end was cut by 11 bases, the J end by 0 bases, with 12 bases between. CDR3 length: 13 amino acids. The CDR3 here is CAGSSLSTDTQYF. The CDR3 coding sequence is TGTGCCGGGAGCTCTCTTAGCACAGATACGCAGTATTTT.

This clone has just one count. The J gene is TRBJ2-7, the V gene TRBV7-9; 10 positions match TRBD2. The CDR3 runs to 16 residues. Trimming removed 2 bases from V and 3 bases from J; junction bases left unmatched: 7. Per the germline V gene, CDR1 is SEHNR and CDR2 is FQNEAQ (reference sequence). CDR3 sequence (DNA): TGTGCCAGCAGCTTACCCCCTAGCGGGGGAGACTACGAGCAGTACTTC. Protein: CASSLPPSGGDYEQYF.

Points on this clone: Germline and junction disagree at one end, which may indicate a read error. This chain connects TRBV7-7 to TRBJ2-2; 9 bases are shared with TRBD2. The CDR3 totals 17 residues. The germline gives CDR1 SSHAT, CDR2 FNYEAQ (reference sequence). The CDR3 nucleotides are TGTGCTAGCAGCTTGACCGGGGGTAGCGGGAGCCCCGGGGAGCTGTTTTTT. Translation: CASSLTGGSGSPGELFF.

This clone was found once. The chain employs TRBV10-2 and TRBJ2-7, with D possibly being TRBD2 (6 bases). The germline V gene has CDR1 WSHSY and CDR2 SAAADI. V was cut by 5 bases and J by 4 bases, with 15 bases left in between. The CDR3 extends over 14 amino acids. The CDR3 sequence is CASSPRDFLYEQYF. CDR3 sequence (DNA): TGCGCCAGCAGTCCCCGGGACTTTTTATACGAGCAGTACTTC.

The CDR3 loop is CASTPLPLGVEKLFF. The CDR3 DNA is TGTGCCAGTACCCCGTTACCCCTCGGGGTTGAAAAACTGTTTTTT. The chain carries TRBV19 and TRBJ1-4; D remains unclear. The CDR3 totals 15 residues. Germline CDR1 and CDR2: LNHDA and SQIVND (reference sequence). V was clipped by 7 bases and J by 7 bases, with 19 bases between them.

V gene TRBV25-1 combines with J gene TRBJ1-1; D not resolved. Trimming took 5 bases from V and 4 from J, leaving 8 bases between them. This CDR3 has 12 residues. Germline V lookup: CDR1 MGHDK, CDR2 SYGVNS. CDR3 amino acids: CASSWSATEAFF. DNA of the CDR3: TGTGCCAGCAGTTGGTCAGCCACTGAAGCTTTCTTT.

V gene TRBV29-1 combines with J gene TRBJ2-5; 7 bases match TRBD1. This CDR3 contains 14 residues. V lost 3 bases, J lost 4 bases, and 8 bases stayed unmatched. The germline CDR1 and CDR2 sequences are SQVTM and ANQGSEA. The CDR3 region is CSVDPGTEAETQYF. CDR3 bases: TGCAGCGTTGATCCCGGGACAGAGGCAGAGACCCAGTACTTC.

The chain uses TRBV5-4 and TRBJ1-1; no reliable D call. This CDR3 region has 18 residues. V was pared by 4 bases and J by 3 bases, with 25 bases between. Looked up from germline, CDR1 is SGHNT and CDR2 is YYREEE (reference sequence). The CDR3 reads CASSRTGRETVEDTEAFF. The DNA for the CDR3 is TGTGCCAGCAGCCGTACCGGTAGGGAAACGGTAGAGGACACTGAAGCTTTCTTT. Full variable domain (outside the CDR3, taken from reference TRBV5-4 and TRBJ1-1): ETGVTQSPTHLIKTRGQQVTLRCSSQSGHNTVSWYQQALGQGPQFIFQYYREEENGRGNFPPRFSGLQFPNYSSELNVNALELDDSALYLCASSRTGRETVEDTEAFFGQGTRLTVV.

V and J are TRBV5-1 and TRBJ2-7; 7 nucleotides line up with TRBD2. The CDR3 is made up of 17 amino acids. The V gene's germline CDR1 is SGHRS and CDR2 YFSETQ. J lost 2 bases, V lost 0 bases, and 11 bases had no gene match. CDR3 DNA sequence: TGCGCCAGCAGCTTGGCCCACGCGGGAGAGATTCCCTACGAGCAGTACTTC. Translation: CASSLAHAGEIPYEQYF.

This sequence joins TRBV19 and TRBJ2-1; either TRBD1 or TRBD2 may supply D (5 bases each). The CDR3 totals 13 residues. Between the trimmed V and J ends, which lost 7 bases and 5 bases, there was a span of 12 bases. Per the germline V gene, CDR1 is LNHDA and CDR2 is SQIVND (reference sequence). The DNA of the CDR3 is TGTGCCAGTAATGGGGACCTAAACAATGAGCAGTTCTTC. Its translation is CASNGDLNNEQFF.